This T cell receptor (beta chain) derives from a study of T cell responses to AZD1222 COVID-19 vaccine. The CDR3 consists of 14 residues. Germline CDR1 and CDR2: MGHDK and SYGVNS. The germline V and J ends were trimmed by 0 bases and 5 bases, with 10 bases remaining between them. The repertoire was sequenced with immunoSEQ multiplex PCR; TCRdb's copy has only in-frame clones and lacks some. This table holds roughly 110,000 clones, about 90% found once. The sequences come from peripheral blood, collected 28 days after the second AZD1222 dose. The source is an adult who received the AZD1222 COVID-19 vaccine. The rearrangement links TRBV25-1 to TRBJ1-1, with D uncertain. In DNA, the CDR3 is TGTGCCAGCAGTGAATATAGAACGGGGACTGAAGCTTTCTTT. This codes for CASSEYRTGTEAFF.